This TCR beta chain emerged from a study of early T cells in non-severe SARS-CoV-2 infection (dated by TCRdb to the early 2020s). In terms of the full investigation: TCR sequencing used bulk RNA from unsorted whole blood, so alpha and beta chains could not be paired. On the study overall, not on this receptor specifically: VDJdb matching was skewed toward anti-spike CD8 responses, so virus-specific expansions were likely underestimated and private and CD4 specificities were missed.

Preparation of the library involved 5' RACE. Sequencing was carried out with a NextSeq 500. In the TCR library protocol, unique molecular identifiers were attached to individual cDNA molecules to correct for PCR bias and sequencing error. Both TCR alpha and beta chains were sequenced, and tight co-correlation was observed between alpha and beta sequence abundances in each sample. The study's processing was this. Decombinator V4 was used to annotate the V gene, J gene and CDR3 of the TCR sequences. TCRs were defined as expanded if a significant change between any two time points was detected under a Poisson model with p below 0.0001. TCR abundances were normalised to the total number of TCRs sequenced per sample and expressed as counts per million. MAIT TCRs were defined by TRAV1-2 paired with TRAJ12, TRAJ20 or TRAJ33, and iNKT TCRs by TRAV10 paired with TRAJ18. VDJdb, accessed on 1 November 2021, was searched for TCRs annotated for CMV, EBV and SARS-CoV-2, and TCRs annotated for more than one antigen were excluded. TCRdb reprocessed the public reads (quality trimming at Q25 with fastp, clone calling with MiXCR) and kept in-frame beta chains. Records with the same CDR3 protein are collapsed into one entry carrying the most frequent genes and DNA. The V and J calls were not made by the authors but by TCRdb's processing. Across this sample there are 40,000 to 60,000 distinct CDR3 sequences, with over 3.5% seen only once. 5% to 6.5% of the sample rests with the top ten.

There are many counts of this clonotype. The antigen it binds to is not known. The record has no base qualities; no much larger clone is one base away. The CDR3 runs 12 residues from the cysteine to the phenylalanine. Of the read, only the CDR3 DNA is kept; its 36 bases are in frame from base 1. The germline V and J ends show losses of 8 bases and 3 bases respectively, and no gene match explains 2 bases of the junction. CDR1 and CDR2, per the germline V gene, are SQVTM and ANQGSEA. The study was a case-control design nested within a healthcare worker cohort in London, UK, with weekly nasopharyngeal swab PCR tests and blood sampling. Between 23 and 31 March 2020, the week of the UK lockdown, healthcare workers were enrolled and then followed up weekly for as long as 16 weeks.

This sequence was found in an adult who was a healthcare worker with PCR-confirmed SARS-CoV-2 infection or an uninfected control (not recorded which). Sequencing was performed on whole blood. The rearrangement joined TRBV29-1 to TRBJ2-3; 10 central bases correspond to TRBD1. The nucleotide sequence is TGCAGCATGGGACAGGGGACAGATACGCAGTATTTT. Protein translation: CSMGQGTDTQYF.